This entry features one TCR beta chain sequence. Methods used by the authors: Cell counts per sample came from amplifying reference gene primers. TCRdb's copy holds only in-frame clones and misses some; the assay was immunoSEQ multiplex PCR. The D gene and trimming were derived from the DNA, and the V and J assignments and clone size from that table. The sample consists of approximately 170,000 clones, around nine tenths of them appearing once. This sample was taken from a study of blood T cell repertoires in COVID-19. Trimming cost V 3 bases and J 1 base; bases outside gene matches: 2. CDR1 and CDR2 from the germline V gene are SQVTM and ANQGSEA. The CDR3 covers 13 residues.

The gene calls are TRBV29-1 and TRBJ1-1, with 7 bases fitting TRBD1. What was sequenced was peripheral blood. This TCR was sampled from a man in his fifties or sixties with active or convalescent COVID-19. CDR3 region: CSVEGTANTEAFF. The CDR3 region has the DNA TGCAGCGTTGAGGGGACAGCGAACACTGAAGCTTTCTTT.